This is a list of T cell receptor beta chains from one sample in a study of cytomegalovirus exposure and HLA in healthy donors. Clones were sequenced by immunoSEQ multiplex PCR, and TCRdb holds only the in-frame ones, with some missing. The sample carries fewer than 200,000 clones, roughly 80% recorded once. Sequencing was carried out using PBMCs. All receptors derive from a male donor in good health and CMV-seronegative. Each CDR3 is given with its conserved first and last residue. The order of the fields is V gene, clone size, J gene, D gene, CDR3 DNA, CDR3 protein. A D gene is named only where the DNA matches it firmly. Clone size is given for some rows only: seen once, a few or many times, or a class if the clone is expanded.

V: TRBV19
size: -
J: TRBJ2-2
D: TRBD1
DNA: TGTGCCAGTAGGAACAGGGGGTTTTATCCCACCGGGGAGCTGTTTTTT
CDR3: CASRNRGFYPTGELFF

V: TRBV5-1
size: -
J: TRBJ2-7
D: -
DNA: TGCGCCAGCAGCTTGGTTAAGCAGGGGTTCTCCTACGAGCAGTACTTC
CDR3: CASSLVKQGFSYEQYF

V: TRBV6-6
size: -
J: TRBJ1-6
D: -
DNA: TGTGCCAGCAGAGTCACGAGCTCCTATAATTCACCCCTCCACTTT
CDR3: CASRVTSSYNSPLHF

V: TRBV9
size: -
J: TRBJ2-3
D: TRBD2
DNA: TGTGCCAGCAGCGTTTTTTCTAGCGGCACCACAGATACGCAGTATTTT
CDR3: CASSVFSSGTTDTQYF

V: TRBV5-1
size: -
J: TRBJ1-1
D: -
DNA: TGCGCCAGCAGCTTCCATTTCAGAAGCACTGAAGCTTTCTTT
CDR3: CASSFHFRSTEAFF

V: TRBV29-1
size: -
J: TRBJ2-1
D: TRBD1
DNA: TGCAGCGTGGGACAGGGGTCTGAGCAGTTCTTC
CDR3: CSVGQGSEQFF

V: TRBV27
size: few
J: TRBJ1-5
D: -
DNA: TGTGCCAGCAGATTCCAGGGTCAGCCCCAGCATTTT
CDR3: CASRFQGQPQHF

V: TRBV6-5
size: -
J: TRBJ1-2
D: -
DNA: TGTGCCAGCCGAGACAGGATAAACTATGGCTACACCTTC
CDR3: CASRDRINYGYTF

V: TRBV5-4
size: -
J: TRBJ2-1
D: -
DNA: TGTGCCAGCAGACTAGATTCCTACAATGAGCAGTTCTTC
CDR3: CASRLDSYNEQFF

V: TRBV19
size: -
J: TRBJ1-5
D: TRBD1
DNA: TGTGCCAGCAGACAGGGGGCTGAGGTGCGTCAGCCCCAGCATTTT
CDR3: CASRQGAEVRQPQHF

V: TRBV7-9
size: -
J: TRBJ1-1
D: -
DNA: TGTGCCAGCAGCTCACCCAATTACAGGGATGAAGCTTTCTTT
CDR3: CASSSPNYRDEAFF

V: TRBV10-1
size: -
J: TRBJ2-3
D: -
DNA: TGCGCCAGCAGTGATACCGGGGAGAGCACAGATACGCAGTATTTT
CDR3: CASSDTGESTDTQYF

V: TRBV7-2
size: -
J: TRBJ1-5
D: -
DNA: TGTGCCAGCAGCTTAGAGGGGGTAGGGAGTCAGCCCCAGCATTTT
CDR3: CASSLEGVGSQPQHF

V: TRBV7-2
size: -
J: TRBJ1-6
D: -
DNA: TGTGCCAGCAGCTTAGCGGGGGGGCAGAATTCACCCCTCCACTTT
CDR3: CASSLAGGQNSPLHF

V: TRBV20-1
size: -
J: TRBJ1-2
D: -
DNA: TGCAGTGCCCCAGCAGGCCATGGCTACACCTTC
CDR3: CSAPAGHGYTF

V: TRBV5-4
size: few
J: TRBJ1-6
D: -
DNA: TGTGCCAGCAGCTTGGGGGGGCGCAGGTATAATTCACCCCTCCACTTT
CDR3: CASSLGGRRYNSPLHF

V: TRBV6-1
size: -
J: TRBJ1-1
D: -
DNA: TGTGCCAGCAGAGTAGTGCGGAACACTGAAGCTTTCTTT
CDR3: CASRVVRNTEAFF

V: TRBV5-4
size: few
J: TRBJ2-1
D: TRBD1
DNA: TGTGCCAGCAGACAAGGGACAGCCTCCGGGGCCTACAATGAGCAGTTCTTC
CDR3: CASRQGTASGAYNEQFF

V: TRBV30
size: -
J: TRBJ2-3
D: -
DNA: TGTGCCTGGAGTGAGTGGGGGCACACAGATACGCAGTATTTT
CDR3: CAWSEWGHTDTQYF

V: TRBV7-6
size: few
J: TRBJ2-2
D: -
DNA: TGTGCCAGCAGCTTTTTGGCCCCCGGGGAGCTGTTTTTT
CDR3: CASSFLAPGELFF

V: TRBV25-1
size: -
J: TRBJ1-4
D: -
DNA: TGTGCCAGCAGTGACCCGTCTCCCATACGGGAAAAACTGTTTTTT
CDR3: CASSDPSPIREKLFF

V: TRBV19
size: -
J: TRBJ1-1
D: TRBD1
DNA: TGTGCCAGTAGCTACCTCACGGGGGCAGGGGGTCGGACTGAAGCTTTCTTT
CDR3: CASSYLTGAGGRTEAFF

V: TRBV4-2
size: -
J: TRBJ2-3
D: -
DNA: TGTGCCAGCAGCCAAGATCCGGGCACAGATACGCAGTATTTT
CDR3: CASSQDPGTDTQYF

V: TRBV10-1
size: -
J: TRBJ2-3
D: -
DNA: TGCGCCAGCAGTGAGATTGGCAGGGAAGCAGATACGCAGTATTTT
CDR3: CASSEIGREADTQYF

V: TRBV29-1
size: -
J: TRBJ2-4
D: TRBD1
DNA: TGCAGCGGCGGACAGGGCGCTTTAATTCAGTACTTC
CDR3: CSGGQGALIQYF

V: TRBV10-3
size: -
J: TRBJ1-6
D: -
DNA: TGTGCCTCCATGCAGGGTGGCAATTCACCCCTCCACTTT
CDR3: CASMQGGNSPLHF

V: TRBV5-1
size: -
J: TRBJ1-2
D: -
DNA: TGCGCCAGCCGTCCCGGGGGGGCTCGTGGCTACACCTTC
CDR3: CASRPGGARGYTF

V: TRBV5-1
size: -
J: TRBJ1-2
D: TRBD1
DNA: TGCGCCAGCCAAGACAGGGAATCTAACTATGGCTACACCTTC
CDR3: CASQDRESNYGYTF